These 17 T cell receptor beta chains originate from one sample sequenced in a study of tumor-infiltrating lymphocytes in primary liver carcinoma. TCR beta cDNA was prepared out of roughly 450 ng total RNA by means of a constant-region primer. Slightly modified ARM-PCR, run as three nested multiplex PCR rounds, produced the TCR beta libraries. The first two PCR rounds used TRBV1-TRBV30 forward primers with a C-beta reverse primer, roughly 10 cycles each. TCRdb ran MiXCR on the multiplex PCR reads and lists one entry per CDR3 protein. The profile shows 45,000 to 55,000 distinct CDR3 sequences, over 70% of them singletons. The tissue used was unsorted bulk material of about 19-33 mg. RNA and DNA were co-extracted from it with the AllPrep DNA/RNA mini kit. The sample comprised liver tumor tissue from sampling region 2. The sample's subset: tumor region T2, inferior pole. The receptors shown here come from a middle-aged man with primary liver carcinoma and hepatitis B virus infection.

This clonotype occurred many times. This chain uses TRBV6-1 with TRBJ2-7, with D maybe TRBD2 (6 bases). The length of the CDR3 is 13 residues. Looked up from germline, CDR1 is MNHNS and CDR2 is SASEGT. The germline V and J ends were trimmed by 7 bases and 2 bases, with 12 bases remaining between them. The CDR3 is CASKASATYEQYF. The CDR3 bases are TGTGCCAGCAAGGCTAGCGCTACCTACGAGCAGTACTTC.

Concerning this clonotype: One end of the junction varies from germline; a read error may be responsible. The V and J genes are TRBV4-1 and TRBJ1-2, with TRBD1 identical over 7 bases. CDR3 length: 13 amino acids. Germline lookup yields CDR1 MGHRA and CDR2 YSYEKL. The CDR3 region is CTSSQVTGVGYTF. For the CDR3, the DNA is TGCACCAGCAGCCAAGTAACAGGGGTCGGCTACACCTTT.

Concerning this clonotype: A read error may be the cause here, since a much bigger clone is one base away. This chain links TRBV28 with TRBJ2-3; no clear D gene. The CDR3 spans 17 residues. Trimming cost V 4 bases and J 2 bases, with 19 bases left between them. Germline lookup yields CDR1 MDHEN and CDR2 SYDVKM. The CDR3 loop reads CASSSPRQATITDTQYF. The CDR3 DNA sequence: TGTGCCAGCAGTTCCCCCCGGCAGGCCACTATCACAGATACGCAGTATTTT.

The chain links TRBV4-1 to TRBJ1-5; no clear D. Per germline, CDR1 MGHRA and CDR2 YSYEKL. V was pared by 8 bases and J by 1 base, with 9 bases between. This CDR3 comprises 13 residues. CDR3 region: CASPSLSNQPQHF. CDR3 DNA sequence: TGCGCCAGCCCCTCATTAAGCAATCAGCCCCAGCATTTT.

This clonotype was found many times. The chain links TRBV28 to TRBJ2-7; D possibly corresponds to TRBD2 (6 bases). Germline values: CDR1 MDHEN, CDR2 SYDVKM. The CDR3 is made up of 13 amino acids. Trimming pared 4 bases from V and 0 bases from J, leaving 7 bases between. CDR3 nucleotides: TGTGCCAGCAGTTCCGGGAGCTCCTACGAGCAGTACTTC. This encodes CASSSGSSYEQYF.

The sample holds a few counts of this clonotype. Just one base apart from a much larger clone, this may be a read error. This chain joins TRBV10-3 and TRBJ2-1; maybe TRBD2 (7 bases). This CDR3 has 13 amino acids. Germline V gene sequence: CDR1 ENHRY, CDR2 SYGVKD. CDR3 loop: CASASGEGNEQLF. CDR3 DNA sequence: TGTGCATCGGCCTCAGGGGAGGGGAATGAGCAGCTCTTC.

This clonotype was seen many times. This sequence joins TRBV5-4 and TRBJ2-7, with 10 bases aligning to TRBD2. The trim removed 4 bases at V and 0 bases at J, leaving 7 bases unmatched. The CDR3 extends over 16 amino acids. Germline V gives CDR1 SGHNT, CDR2 YYREEE (reference sequence). The CDR3 DNA follows: TGTGCCAGCAGCACATCCCTAGCGGGAGTCTCCTACGAGCAGTACTTC. Encoded protein: CASSTSLAGVSYEQYF. Based on the CDR3 plus reference TRBV5-4 and TRBJ2-7, the full variable domain is ETGVTQSPTHLIKTRGQQVTLRCSSQSGHNTVSWYQQALGQGPQFIFQYYREEENGRGNFPPRFSGLQFPNYSSELNVNALELDDSALYLCASSTSLAGVSYEQYFGPGTRLTVT.

This clonotype has a single count. The CDR3 ends on some other residue instead of the conserved phenylalanine or tryptophan, so this is likely a read error. V usage is TRBV18 and J usage is TRBJ1-6, with a tentative D call TRBD1 (5 bases). V was cut by 6 bases and J by 8 bases, with 17 bases left in between. The germline gives CDR1 KGHSH, CDR2 LQKENI. The CDR3 loop spans 15 amino acids. The CDR3 loop is CASSGLEKGDSPLHS. CDR3 nucleotides: TGTGCCAGCTCGGGACTCGAAAAAGGGGATTCACCCCTCCACTCT.

Written as DNA, the CDR3 is TGCGCCAGCAGCCAAGAGGGCCGGGCCTACGAGCAGTACTTC. As protein: CASSQEGRAYEQYF. The chain combines TRBV4-1 with TRBJ2-7, with D hard to call. V was clipped by 0 bases and J by 2 bases, with 8 bases between them. Per the germline V gene, CDR1 is MGHRA and CDR2 is YSYEKL. CDR3 length: 14 amino acids.

On this clonotype: Since a much larger clone is just one base distant, this may be a read error. The chain has TRBV28 and TRBJ1-4; 9 bases line up with TRBD1. The CDR3 loop spans 14 amino acids. Germline CDR1 is MDHEN and CDR2 is SYDVKM. With V trimmed by 6 bases and J by 6 bases, 5 bases remained unmatched. The CDR3 is CASRLDRGDEKLFF. CDR3 DNA: TGTGCCAGCAGGTTGGACAGGGGAGATGAAAAACTGTTTTTT.

In regard to this clonotype: It may be a read error: a sequence one base away is much more abundant. This rearrangement joins TRBV2 to TRBJ1-4; D not certain. Deletions cut 1 base from V and 10 bases from J, with 10 bases between. Germline V gives CDR1 SNHLY, CDR2 FYNNEI. CDR3 length: 13 residues. CDR3 sequence: CASSEGSLGKLFF. CDR3 nucleotide sequence: TGTGCCAGCAGTGAAGGGTCACTTGGAAAACTGTTTTTT.

DNA of the CDR3: TGTGCCAGTAAGGAGACAGGAAATCAGCCCCAGCATTTT. Translating it yields CASKETGNQPQHF. This chain connects TRBV6-5 to TRBJ1-5; D perhaps matches TRBD1 (6 bases). From germline, CDR1 is MNHEY and CDR2 SVGAGI. This CDR3 contains 13 residues. The V end lost 9 bases, the J end lost 4 bases, and 13 bases lay between the germline ends.

The chain joins TRBV20-1 to TRBJ1-6; D not resolved. This CDR3 is built from 14 residues. Germline CDR1 reads DFQATT; CDR2 reads SNEGSKA (reference sequence). Trimming took 6 bases from V and 9 from J, leaving 18 bases between them. This CDR3 reads CSAVSWSWFSPLHF. CDR3 coding DNA: TGCAGTGCCGTGTCATGGAGCTGGTTTTCACCCCTCCACTTT.

Worth noting for this clonotype: A much larger clonotype is one base distant, so this may be a read error. J is TRBJ1-1 and V is TRBV7-9; 8 nucleotides line up with TRBD1. Germline V lookup: CDR1 SEHNR, CDR2 FQNEAQ (reference sequence). V was pared by 2 bases and J by 7 bases, with 6 bases of the junction left unmatched. The CDR3 runs 14 residues. CDR3 DNA: TGTGCCAGCAGCTTATGGACAGGGAGCGATGAAGCTTTCTTT. Translated, it gives CASSLWTGSDEAFF.

This clonotype was seen a single time. An end of the junction does not agree with germline; a read error may underlie this. The CDR3 spells CASSQDLPGDEDTQYF. As DNA, the CDR3 is TGTGCCAGCAGTCAAGATCTACCGGGAGACGAGGATACGCAGTATTTT. The J gene is TRBJ2-3, the V gene TRBV14, with D possibly being TRBD2 (6 bases). CDR3 size: 16 residues. Germline V gene data show CDR1 as SGHDN and CDR2 as FVKESK.

This clonotype showed up just once. Relative to the germline gene, one junction end is altered; a read error may explain this. V gene TRBV11-2 combines with J gene TRBJ2-1, with 8 bases fitting TRBD2. The CDR3 is made up of 16 amino acids. Germline CDR1 and CDR2: SGHAT and FQNNGV. CDR3 coding DNA: TGCGCCAGCAGCTTCGCTATCGGACTAGCCATGGGTGAGCAGTTCTTC. Its protein is CASSFAIGLAMGEQFF.

This clonotype was seen a few times. The chain combines TRBV12-3 or TRBV12-4 with TRBJ2-7; no clear D gene. The V gene lost 5 bases and the J gene lost 0 bases, with 11 bases spanning the gap. The CDR3 sequence is 14 residues long. The CDR3 spells CASSIDHSSYEQYF. The CDR3 bases are TGTGCCAGCAGTATAGACCATAGCTCCTACGAGCAGTACTTC.